One T cell receptor beta chain is described in this entry. Its target is unknown. The sample comes from a study of T cell responses to AZD1222 COVID-19 vaccine. Generated by immunoSEQ multiplex PCR, the TCRdb table keeps only in-frame clones and is missing some. The table lists about 130,000 clones, 75% to 90% of them singletons. Study-level points and caveats: An increase in Spike-specific TCR breadth and depth was observed after two AZD1222 doses. Sampled repertoires all dated from after the peak T cell response. AZD1222 recipients seropositive at baseline numbered only five to seven.

There are 13 residues in the CDR3. V was shortened by 5 bases and J by 5 bases, with 12 bases between the two germline ends. The germline V gene encodes CDR1 MDHEN and CDR2 SYDVKM. Here the sequenced sample was peripheral blood, taken on day 0 of AZD1222 vaccination. The clonotype originates from an adult in good health. The chain recombines TRBV28 with TRBJ1-1; no reliable D call. The CDR3: CASSRFGGTEAFF. The CDR3 coding sequence is TGTGCCAGCAGTCGCTTCGGAGGGACTGAAGCTTTCTTT.